Each of the 32 T cell receptor beta chains below was sequenced from the same sample in a study of molecular identifiers for immune sequencing clone quantification. TCRdb reprocessed the PCR reads via MiXCR and lists one record per CDR3 protein. The data contain over 550,000 distinct CDR3 sequences, around 25% of them singletons. Sequencing was carried out using naive CD8+ T cells from blood, with Jurkat cell RNA spiked in. The subset: FACS-sorted CD8+CD4-CCR7+CD45RA+ naive T cells. The receptors were sampled from a human donor in good health. Some libraries in this study had Jurkat cell RNA spiked in.

The chain combines TRBV9 with TRBJ2-5, with D possibly matching TRBD2 (6 bases). CDR1 is SGDLS and CDR2 is YYNGEE in the germline V gene. V dropped 3 bases and J dropped 5 bases, with 14 bases sitting between them. CDR3 size: 14 residues. The CDR3 DNA sequence: TGTGCCAGCAGCGGTTTTTACGGAGGGGAGACCCAGTACTTC. This encodes CASSGFYGGETQYF.

This clonotype was detected once. Being one base from a much bigger clone, this may be a read error. This CDR3 is CASSFSPENTGELFF. In DNA form, the CDR3 reads TGCGCCAGCAGCTTCTCCCCAGAGAACACCGGGGAGCTGTTTTTT. The chain has TRBV5-1 and TRBJ2-2; D ambiguous. V lost 2 bases to trimming and J lost 1 base, with 9 bases between them. Germline loops: CDR1 SGHRS, CDR2 YFSETQ. This CDR3 spans 15 amino acids.

The chain recombines TRBV7-9 with TRBJ2-7; a possible D gene is TRBD2 (6 bases). Germline V CDR1 and CDR2: SEHNR, FQNEAQ (reference sequence). The CDR3 is 14 amino acids. Trimming stripped 5 bases from V and 2 bases from J, with 13 bases between. This chain's CDR3 is CASSGAGTAYEQYF. The CDR3 DNA reads TGTGCCAGCAGCGGTGCGGGGACGGCCTACGAGCAGTACTTC.

The sample holds many counts of this clonotype. The chain has TRBV12-3 or TRBV12-4 and TRBJ1-1; the D gene is possibly TRBD1 (6 bases). With 1 base removed from V and 4 bases from J, the gap between germline ends came to 16 bases. The CDR3 is 16 amino acids. The CDR3 nucleotides are TGTGCCAGCAGTTTAGGTACTACACAGGGATTCACTGAAGCTTTCTTT. Its protein is CASSLGTTQGFTEAFF.

Comments on this clonotype: A junction boundary mismatches the germline segment, possibly from a read error. The V gene is TRBV6-5, the J gene TRBJ2-5; D may be TRBD1 (6 bases). CDR3 length: 16 residues. Germline CDR1 reads MNHEY; CDR2 reads SVGAGI. Here the CDR3 reads CASRRKPGQLQEIQYF. In DNA form, the CDR3 reads TGTGCCAGCAGGAGAAAGCCGGGACAACTGCAAGAGATCCAGTACTTC.

This clonotype was seen a handful of times. The chain uses TRBV7-9 and TRBJ2-4; D gene unclear. In germline, CDR1 is SEHNR, CDR2 FQNEAQ (reference sequence). CDR3 length: 13 amino acids. V shed 5 bases and J shed 4 bases, with 9 bases lying between them. DNA of the CDR3: TGTGCCAGCAGCGAAGATGAGAAAAACATTCAGTACTTC. Translation: CASSEDEKNIQYF. The variable domain in full, completed from reference TRBV7-9 and TRBJ2-4, reads DTGVSQNPRHKITKRGQNVTFRCDPISEHNRLYWYRQTLGQGPEFLTYFQNEAQLEKSRLLSDRFSAERPKGSFSTLEIQRTEQGDSAMYLCASSEDEKNIQYFGAGTRLSVL.

This clonotype was seen only a few times. The V gene is TRBV3-1, the J gene TRBJ2-1; D call uncertain. V was clipped by 1 base and J by 5 bases, with 15 bases between them. Germline loops: CDR1 LGHDT, CDR2 YNNKEL (reference sequence). This CDR3 is built from 16 residues. This chain's CDR3 is CASSQVLWAADNEQFF. The CDR3 nucleotides read TGTGCCAGCAGCCAAGTCTTGTGGGCCGCGGACAATGAGCAGTTCTTC.

As for this clonotype: A much larger clone lies a single base off, so this may be a read error. The chain links TRBV12-3 or TRBV12-4 to TRBJ1-1, with a weak D call TRBD1 (6 bases). There are 15 residues in the CDR3. V was clipped by 5 bases and J by 1 base, with 14 bases between them. The CDR3 loop is CASSPTDRQNTEAFF. The CDR3, as DNA: TGTGCCAGCAGTCCAACGGACAGACAGAACACTGAAGCTTTCTTT.

This clonotype was counted ten times or more. The chain uses TRBV19 and TRBJ1-5; D is ambiguous. Looked up from germline, CDR1 is LNHDA and CDR2 is SQIVND (reference sequence). Trimming removed 2 bases at V and 0 bases at J, with 11 bases between. This CDR3 has 16 amino acids. The CDR3 bases are TGTGCCAGTAGTATACGGGCGGATTATAGCAATCAGCCCCAGCATTTT. It translates to CASSIRADYSNQPQHF. Together with reference TRBV19 and TRBJ1-5, the CDR3 gives the full variable domain: DGGITQSPKYLFRKEGQNVTLSCEQNLNHDAMYWYRQDPGQGLRLIYYSQIVNDFQKGDIAEGYSVSREKKESFPLTVTSAQKNPTAFYLCASSIRADYSNQPQHFGDGTRLSIL.

This clonotype was seen only once. This may stem from a read error, because a much larger clone lies one nucleotide away. The rearrangement links TRBV4-1 to TRBJ1-2; no firm D call. The V end was cut by 1 base, the J end by 4 bases, with 13 bases between. The germline V gene encodes CDR1 MGHRA and CDR2 YSYEKL. The CDR3 runs 15 residues. CDR3 region: CASSQVTWASYGYTF. In nucleotides, the CDR3 is TGCGCCAGCAGCCAAGTTACGTGGGCCTCCTATGGCTACACCTTC.

The gene calls are TRBV30 and TRBJ2-7; D unclear. With 0 bases removed from V and 0 bases from J, the gap between germline ends came to 6 bases. Germline values: CDR1 GTSNPN, CDR2 SVGIG (reference sequence). There are 13 residues in the CDR3. The CDR3, as DNA: TGTGCCTGGAGTGTACCCTACTCCTACGAGCAGTACTTC. Translation gives CAWSVPYSYEQYF.

The table lists this clonotype with a few counts. The chain joins TRBV7-9 to TRBJ2-1; D possibly corresponds to TRBD2 (6 bases). Trimming took 2 bases from V and 8 from J, leaving 13 bases between them. Germline values: CDR1 SEHNR, CDR2 FQNEAQ (reference sequence). This CDR3 comprises 14 residues. The CDR3 DNA reads as TGTGCCAGCAGCTTAAAGGGACTCCTAGATGAGCAGTTCTTC. It specifies CASSLKGLLDEQFF.

In this sample, this clonotype turned up a few times. V gene TRBV6-2 or TRBV6-3 combines with J gene TRBJ1-1, with D hard to call. The length of the CDR3 is 14 residues. The V end was cut by 7 bases, the J end by 4 bases, with 16 bases between. Germline V gene lookup returns CDR1 MNHEY and CDR2 SVGEGT. The CDR3 spells CASTPEGWGTEAFF. CDR3 coding DNA: TGTGCCAGCACCCCAGAGGGCTGGGGCACTGAAGCTTTCTTT.

This clonotype was detected ten times or more. This chain links TRBV9 with TRBJ1-1; D perhaps matches TRBD1 (5 bases). CDR3 size: 14 residues. V lost 0 bases to trimming and J lost 5 bases, with 11 bases between them. Looked up from germline, CDR1 is SGDLS and CDR2 is YYNGEE. The CDR3, as DNA: TGTGCCAGCAGCGTAGTATCAGGGAATACTGAAGCTTTCTTT. Its translation: CASSVVSGNTEAFF. The whole variable domain, filled in from reference TRBV9 and TRBJ1-1, reads DSGVTQTPKHLITATGQRVTLRCSPRSGDLSVYWYQQSLDQGLQFLIQYYNGEERAKGNILERFSAQQFPDLHSELNLSSLELGDSALYFCASSVVSGNTEAFFGQGTRLTVV.

This clonotype has at least ten counts. DNA for the CDR3: TGCGCCAGCAGCCAAAACCTCCGGGACCCGGATTCACCCCTCCACTTT. As protein: CASSQNLRDPDSPLHF. This chain uses TRBV4-3 with TRBJ1-6; the D gene is possibly TRBD1 (5 bases). The germline V and J ends were trimmed by 2 bases and 8 bases, with 16 bases remaining between them. CDR1 is LGHNA, CDR2 YSLEER, per germline. The CDR3 covers 16 residues.

The V gene is TRBV7-2, the J gene TRBJ2-5; D possibly corresponds to TRBD1 (6 bases). The CDR3 has 15 amino acids. Germline loops: CDR1 SGHTA, CDR2 FQGNSA. V lost 6 bases and J lost 8, with 22 bases in between. CDR3 sequence: CASSPPQGRSDTQYF. For the CDR3, the DNA is TGTGCCAGCAGTCCCCCGCAGGGGAGATCGGATACCCAGTACTTC.

The chain uses TRBV19 and TRBJ2-1; D perhaps matches TRBD2 (6 bases). The CDR3 is 15 residues long. Trimming removed 5 bases at V and 0 bases at J, with 11 bases between. Germline V gene lookup returns CDR1 LNHDA and CDR2 SQIVND (reference sequence). The CDR3 is CASSPEGSSYNEQFF. CDR3 sequence (DNA): TGTGCCAGTAGTCCGGAGGGGAGCTCCTACAATGAGCAGTTCTTC.

As to this clonotype: A read error may be the cause here, since a much bigger clone is one base away. In this CDR3 the conserved last residue, phenylalanine or tryptophan, is missing, so a read error is likely. The gene calls are TRBV9 and TRBJ1-1; D call uncertain. Trimming removed 4 bases from V and 11 bases from J, with 18 bases in between. This CDR3 has 13 amino acids. Germline assignment: CDR1 SGDLS and CDR2 YYNGEE. The CDR3 nucleotides are TGTGCCAGCAGCCCCTCCGATTACAGTCGCGCTTTCTTA. Protein: CASSPSDYSRAFL.

The sample holds one count of this clonotype. The chain uses TRBV12-3 or TRBV12-4 and TRBJ2-1; 11 positions match TRBD1. The CDR3 loop spans 15 amino acids. The J segment lost 8 bases and the V segment lost 8 bases, leaving 11 bases of the junction unmatched. The CDR3 DNA sequence: TGTGCCAGCGGCCTCCGGGACAGGGGGGTAGATGAGCAGTTCTTC. Amino acids: CASGLRDRGVDEQFF.

This clonotype was seen a handful of times. The rearrangement uses TRBV2 and TRBJ2-5, with D tentatively TRBD2 (6 bases). Germline V gene sequence: CDR1 SNHLY, CDR2 FYNNEI. This CDR3 has 12 residues. The germline V and J ends were trimmed by 11 bases and 5 bases, with 15 bases remaining between them. CDR3: CAGKTSPETQYF. The CDR3 DNA reads TGTGCCGGCAAGACTAGTCCCGAGACCCAGTACTTC. The full variable domain, in which reference TRBV2 and TRBJ2-5 provide the parts outside the CDR3, is EPEVTQTPSHQVTQMGQEVILRCVPISNHLYFYWYRQILGQKVEFLVSFYNNEISEKSEIFDDQFSVERPDGSNFTLKIRSTKLEDSAMYFCAGKTSPETQYFGPGTRLLVL.

This sequence joins TRBV4-3 and TRBJ1-2, with TRBD1 identical over 8 bases. This CDR3 region has 14 residues. V lost 1 base, J lost 14 bases, and 12 bases stayed unmatched. The V gene's germline CDR1 is LGHNA and CDR2 YSLEER. The CDR3 sequence: CASSQVRAHRGETF. The CDR3 nucleotides are TGCGCCAGCAGCCAAGTAAGGGCCCACAGGGGGGAAACCTTC.

This clonotype has a count of ten or more. V is TRBV29-1 and J is TRBJ2-7; a possible D gene is TRBD2 (6 bases). The CDR3 runs to 13 residues. CDR1 and CDR2 (germline): SQVTM, ANQGSEA. V was clipped by 6 bases and J by 3 bases, with 15 bases between them. The CDR3 loop is CSVTGGTGYEQYF. The CDR3 bases are TGCAGCGTGACCGGGGGAACAGGCTACGAGCAGTACTTC.

This clonotype came up many times. The rearrangement links TRBV30 to TRBJ1-1; D gene uncertain. The CDR3 length is 12 residues. The germline CDR1 and CDR2 sequences are GTSNPN and SVGIG (reference sequence). The ends were cut back, 2 bases at V and 4 bases at J, with 8 bases in the middle. The CDR3 sequence is CAWSFLGTEAFF. CDR3 nucleotide sequence: TGTGCCTGGAGTTTCCTGGGCACTGAAGCTTTCTTT. The whole variable domain, remainder taken from reference TRBV30 and TRBJ1-1, is SQTIHQWPATLVQPVGSPLSLECTVEGTSNPNLYWYRQAAGRGLQLLFYSVGIGQISSEVPQNLSASRPQDRQFILSSKKLLLSDSGFYLCAWSFLGTEAFFGQGTRLTVV.

This clonotype was detected ten times or more. CDR3 loop: CASSFGQTNTEAFF. CDR3 DNA sequence: TGTGCCAGCAGTTTTGGACAGACTAACACTGAAGCTTTCTTT. The chain carries TRBV5-6 and TRBJ1-1, with TRBD1 as a possible D gene (6 bases). The CDR3 sequence is 14 residues long. The germline CDR1 and CDR2 sequences are SGHDT and YYEEEE. The V gene lost 5 bases and the J gene lost 2 bases, with 13 bases spanning the gap.

There are many counts of this clonotype. This chain joins TRBV6-5 and TRBJ2-7; TRBD1 aligns across 7 bases. The CDR3 extends over 15 amino acids. V gave up 2 bases and J gave up 2 bases; unmatched junction bases: 6. Germline V gene sequence: CDR1 MNHEY, CDR2 SVGAGI. The CDR3 DNA reads TGTGCCAGCAGTTACCACCGGGACAGACCCTACGAGCAGTACTTC. It is translated as CASSYHRDRPYEQYF.

In the case of this clonotype: Possible read error: a much larger clone is one base away. The chain combines TRBV30 with TRBJ2-3; a weak D match, TRBD2 (5 bases). Germline CDR1 and CDR2: GTSNPN and SVGIG (reference sequence). CDR3 length equals 13 residues. V lost 5 bases and J lost 2, with 11 bases in between. The CDR3 is CAWEGLATDTQYF. DNA for the CDR3: TGTGCCTGGGAGGGTTTAGCCACAGATACGCAGTATTTT.

Many counts were recorded for this clonotype. The chain links TRBV7-3 to TRBJ2-7, with D possibly matching TRBD1 (8 bases). CDR1 is SGHTA, CDR2 FQGTGA, per germline. This CDR3 spans 14 amino acids. The V end lost 5 bases, the J end lost 5 bases, and 16 bases lay between the germline ends. The CDR3 protein is CASSPTGGGDEQYF. The DNA of the CDR3 is TGTGCCAGCAGCCCAACAGGGGGAGGGGACGAGCAGTACTTC.

This clonotype was counted many times. This chain connects TRBV7-9 to TRBJ1-1; D perhaps matches TRBD1 (5 bases). Germline assignment: CDR1 SEHNR and CDR2 FQNEAQ (reference sequence). The V gene lost 5 bases and the J gene lost 4 bases, with 14 bases spanning the gap. The CDR3 consists of 14 residues. The CDR3 sequence: CASSPKLGGTEAFF. CDR3 DNA: TGTGCCAGCAGCCCAAAGCTCGGGGGCACTGAAGCTTTCTTT.

Turning to this clonotype: A read error is possible here, since a much larger clone lies one base away. The chain has TRBV7-9 and TRBJ2-7; TRBD1 aligns across 8 bases. Germline V gives CDR1 SEHNR, CDR2 FQNEAQ (reference sequence). With V trimmed by 6 bases and J by 6 bases, 10 bases remained unmatched. The CDR3 covers 14 residues. CDR3 loop: CASSSPWTGTEQYF. As DNA, the CDR3 is TGTGCCAGCAGTTCTCCTTGGACAGGGACCGAGCAGTACTTC.

This clonotype was recorded many times. This rearrangement joins TRBV20-1 to TRBJ2-5; D gene uncertain. Trimming pared 6 bases from V and 4 bases from J, leaving 9 bases between. This CDR3 has 11 amino acids. The germline V gene encodes CDR1 DFQATT and CDR2 SNEGSKA (reference sequence). The CDR3 here is CSALERETQYF. CDR3 bases: TGCAGTGCCCTCGAGCGAGAGACCCAGTACTTC.

Worth noting for this clonotype: A much larger clone is a single base away; this may be a read error. The CDR3 does not end in the conserved phenylalanine or tryptophan, so this is likely a read error. The chain joins TRBV7-3 to TRBJ2-5; 11 positions agree with TRBD2. CDR1 and CDR2 from the germline V gene are SGHTA and FQGTGA. The V segment lost 5 bases and the J segment 1 base; nucleotides outside the gene matches: 6. The CDR3 is 16 residues long. CDR3: CASSPGLAGIQETQYL. CDR3 DNA sequence: TGTGCCAGCAGCCCAGGACTAGCGGGTATCCAAGAGACCCAGTACTTA.

In this sample, this clonotype turned up many times. This chain links TRBV29-1 with TRBJ1-5; 7 bases match TRBD1. The V and J ends lost 5 bases and 3 bases, in that order; junction bases with no gene match: 4. The CDR3 is 13 amino acids. Germline lookup yields CDR1 SQVTM and CDR2 ANQGSEA. CDR3 DNA sequence: TGCAGCGTTCTCGGACAGGCCAATCAGCCCCAGCATTTT. This codes for CSVLGQANQPQHF.